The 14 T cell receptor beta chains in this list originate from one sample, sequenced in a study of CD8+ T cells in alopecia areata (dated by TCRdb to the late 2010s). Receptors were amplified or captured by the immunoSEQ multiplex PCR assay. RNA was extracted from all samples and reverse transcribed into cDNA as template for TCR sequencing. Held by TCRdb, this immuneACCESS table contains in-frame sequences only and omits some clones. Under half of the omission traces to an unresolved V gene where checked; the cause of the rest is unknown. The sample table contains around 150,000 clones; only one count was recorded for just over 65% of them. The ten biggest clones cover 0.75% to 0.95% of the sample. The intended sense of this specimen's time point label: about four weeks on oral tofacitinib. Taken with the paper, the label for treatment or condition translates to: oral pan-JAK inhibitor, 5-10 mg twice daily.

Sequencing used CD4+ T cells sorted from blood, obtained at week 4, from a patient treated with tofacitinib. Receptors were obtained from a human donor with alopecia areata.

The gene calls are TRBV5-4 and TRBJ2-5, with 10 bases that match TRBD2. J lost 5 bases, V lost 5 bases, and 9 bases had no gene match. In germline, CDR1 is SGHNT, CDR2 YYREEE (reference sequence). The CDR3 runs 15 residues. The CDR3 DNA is TGTGCCAGCAGTTCTAGAGCGGGGGGGCTGGAGACCCAGTACTTC. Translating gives CASSSRAGGLETQYF.

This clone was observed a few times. The DNA of the CDR3 is TGCGCCAGCAGCGGCGGGTTGAGCTCTGGGGCCAACGTCCTGACTTTC. Its translation is CASSGGLSSGANVLTF. This chain links TRBV5-1 with TRBJ2-6; the D gene is possibly TRBD2 (5 bases). The CDR3 runs to 16 residues. V lost 4 bases to trimming and J lost 0 bases, with 11 bases between them. Germline V gene lookup returns CDR1 SGHRS and CDR2 YFSETQ.

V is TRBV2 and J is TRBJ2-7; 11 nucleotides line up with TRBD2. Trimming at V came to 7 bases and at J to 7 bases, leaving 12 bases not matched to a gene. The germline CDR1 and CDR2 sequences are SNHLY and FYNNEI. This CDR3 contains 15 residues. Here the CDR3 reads CASKPPTSGVGEQYF. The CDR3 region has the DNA TGTGCCAGCAAGCCGCCGACTAGCGGGGTGGGGGAGCAGTACTTC. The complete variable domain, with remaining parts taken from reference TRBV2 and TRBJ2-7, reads EPEVTQTPSHQVTQMGQEVILRCVPISNHLYFYWYRQILGQKVEFLVSFYNNEISEKSEIFDDQFSVERPDGSNFTLKIRSTKLEDSAMYFCASKPPTSGVGEQYFGPGTRLTVT.

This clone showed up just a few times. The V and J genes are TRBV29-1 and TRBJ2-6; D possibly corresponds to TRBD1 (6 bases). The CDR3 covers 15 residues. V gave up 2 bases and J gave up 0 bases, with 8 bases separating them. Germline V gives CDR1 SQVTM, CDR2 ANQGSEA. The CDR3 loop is CSVERGSSGANVLTF. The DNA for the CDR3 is TGCAGCGTTGAAAGGGGGAGCTCTGGGGCCAACGTCCTGACTTTC.

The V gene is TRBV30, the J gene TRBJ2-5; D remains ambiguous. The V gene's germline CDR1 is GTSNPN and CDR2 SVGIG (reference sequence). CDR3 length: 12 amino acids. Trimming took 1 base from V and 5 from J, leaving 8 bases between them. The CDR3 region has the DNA TGTGCCTGGAGTGAGGTAGGGGAGACCCAGTACTTC. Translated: CAWSEVGETQYF. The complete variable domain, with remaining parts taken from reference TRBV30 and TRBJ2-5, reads SQTIHQWPATLVQPVGSPLSLECTVEGTSNPNLYWYRQAAGRGLQLLFYSVGIGQISSEVPQNLSASRPQDRQFILSSKKLLLSDSGFYLCAWSEVGETQYFGPGTRLLVL.

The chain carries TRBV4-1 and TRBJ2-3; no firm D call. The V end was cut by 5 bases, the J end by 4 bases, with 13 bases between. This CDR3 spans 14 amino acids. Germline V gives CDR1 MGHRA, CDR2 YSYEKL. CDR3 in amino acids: CASSALWDPDTQYF. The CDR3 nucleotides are TGCGCCAGCAGCGCCCTGTGGGATCCAGATACGCAGTATTTT.

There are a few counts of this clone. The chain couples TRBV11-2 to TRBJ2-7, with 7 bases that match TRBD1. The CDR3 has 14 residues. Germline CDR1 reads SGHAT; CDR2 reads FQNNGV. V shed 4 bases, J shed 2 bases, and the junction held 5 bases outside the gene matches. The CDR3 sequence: CASSSHRGPYEQYF. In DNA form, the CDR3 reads TGTGCCAGCAGCTCTCACAGGGGACCCTACGAGCAGTACTTC.

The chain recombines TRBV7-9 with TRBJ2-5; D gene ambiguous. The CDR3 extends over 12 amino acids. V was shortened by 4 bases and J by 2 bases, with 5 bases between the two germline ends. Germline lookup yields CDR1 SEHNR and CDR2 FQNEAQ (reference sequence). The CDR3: CASSSPQETQYF. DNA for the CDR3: TGTGCCAGCAGCTCCCCACAAGAGACCCAGTACTTC. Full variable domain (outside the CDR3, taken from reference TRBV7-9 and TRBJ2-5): DTGVSQNPRHKITKRGQNVTFRCDPISEHNRLYWYRQTLGQGPEFLTYFQNEAQLEKSRLLSDRFSAERPKGSFSTLEIQRTEQGDSAMYLCASSSPQETQYFGPGTRLLVL.

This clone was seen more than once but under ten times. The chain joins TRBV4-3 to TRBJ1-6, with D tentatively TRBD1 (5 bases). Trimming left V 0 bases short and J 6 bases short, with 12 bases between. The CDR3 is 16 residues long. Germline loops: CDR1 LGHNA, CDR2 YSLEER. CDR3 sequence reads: CASSQDLGGLNSPLHF. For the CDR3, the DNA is TGCGCCAGCAGCCAAGATCTGGGGGGACTTAATTCACCCCTCCACTTT.

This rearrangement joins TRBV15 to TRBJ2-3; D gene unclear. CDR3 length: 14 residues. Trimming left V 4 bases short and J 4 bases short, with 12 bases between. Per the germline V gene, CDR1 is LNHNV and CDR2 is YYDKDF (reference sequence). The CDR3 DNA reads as TGTGCCACCAGCACCCTAAGATCCCCAGATACGCAGTATTTT. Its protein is CATSTLRSPDTQYF.

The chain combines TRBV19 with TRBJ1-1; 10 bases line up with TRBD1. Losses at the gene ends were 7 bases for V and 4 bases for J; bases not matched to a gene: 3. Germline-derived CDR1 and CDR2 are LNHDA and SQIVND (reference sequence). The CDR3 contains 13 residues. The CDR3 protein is CASTGDRGTEAFF. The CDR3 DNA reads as TGTGCCAGTACGGGGGACAGGGGCACTGAAGCTTTCTTT.

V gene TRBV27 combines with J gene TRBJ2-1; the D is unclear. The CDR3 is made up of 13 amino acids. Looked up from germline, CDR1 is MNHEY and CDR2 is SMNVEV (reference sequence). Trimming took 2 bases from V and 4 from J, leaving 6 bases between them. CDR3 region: CASSLILYNEQFF. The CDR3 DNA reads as TGTGCCAGCAGTTTAATCCTTTACAATGAGCAGTTCTTC.

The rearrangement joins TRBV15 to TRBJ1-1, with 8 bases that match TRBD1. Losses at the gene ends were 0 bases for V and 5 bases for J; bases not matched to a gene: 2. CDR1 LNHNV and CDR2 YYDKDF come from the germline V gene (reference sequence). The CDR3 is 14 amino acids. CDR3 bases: TGTGCCACCAGCAGAGATTGGGACAGGACTGAAGCTTTCTTT. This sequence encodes CATSRDWDRTEAFF.

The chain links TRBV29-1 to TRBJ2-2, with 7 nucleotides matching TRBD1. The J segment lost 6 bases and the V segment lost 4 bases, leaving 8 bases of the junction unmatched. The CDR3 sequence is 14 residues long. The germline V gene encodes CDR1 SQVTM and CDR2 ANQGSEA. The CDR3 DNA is TGCAGCGTTGTGGTTACAGGGGTTGCCGGGGAGCTGTTTTTT. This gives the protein CSVVVTGVAGELFF.